These T cell receptor beta chains were read from a single sample in a study of cytomegalovirus exposure and HLA in healthy donors. Produced via immunoSEQ multiplex PCR; TCRdb's table is partial and in-frame only. The sample contains under 150,000 clones, 70% to 80% of which appear only once. Sequencing input: PBMCs. The receptors stem from a woman aged 45-60 years in good health and CMV-seropositive. CDR3s include the opening cysteine and the closing phenylalanine or tryptophan. Fields, in order: J gene, V gene, CDR3 protein.

j_call: TRBJ1-1; v_call: TRBV28; cdr3_aa: CASSLSDSGRRAFF
j_call: .; v_call: TRBV5-1; cdr3_aa: CASSPVPASGGYSYEQYF
j_call: TRBJ2-1; v_call: TRBV10-1; cdr3_aa: CASPRATGPDNEQFF
j_call: TRBJ1-6; v_call: TRBV19; cdr3_aa: CASSTGTANSPLHF
j_call: TRBJ1-3; v_call: TRBV5-1; cdr3_aa: CASSLSQNSGNTIYF
j_call: TRBJ1-5; v_call: TRBV6-1; cdr3_aa: CASRYRTGASQPQHF
j_call: TRBJ1-1; v_call: TRBV9; cdr3_aa: CASSLGLSNTEAFF
j_call: TRBJ1-1; v_call: TRBV5-1; cdr3_aa: CASSVQGEDTEAFF
j_call: TRBJ1-3; v_call: TRBV7-3; cdr3_aa: CASSLGGSSGNTIYF
j_call: TRBJ2-1; v_call: TRBV27; cdr3_aa: CASSPHRVAEQFF
j_call: TRBJ1-5; v_call: TRBV2; cdr3_aa: CASRIRGGGNQPQHF
j_call: TRBJ1-5; v_call: TRBV28; cdr3_aa: CASSFRTGRDQPQHF
j_call: TRBJ2-1; v_call: TRBV29-1; cdr3_aa: CSVLLTTYNEQFF
j_call: TRBJ2-1; v_call: TRBV6-4; cdr3_aa: CASSLESSYNEQFF
j_call: TRBJ2-7; v_call: TRBV6-5; cdr3_aa: CASSYSTGGSYEQYF
j_call: TRBJ2-6; v_call: TRBV19; cdr3_aa: CASSIRAVAVSGANGLTF
j_call: TRBJ1-1; v_call: TRBV5-1; cdr3_aa: CASSEVGNTEAFF
j_call: TRBJ2-7; v_call: TRBV28; cdr3_aa: CASSPTPGQGSYEQYF
j_call: .; v_call: TRBV30; cdr3_aa: CAWSVLSYEQYF
j_call: TRBJ2-7; v_call: TRBV5-6; cdr3_aa: CASTQAYSRYRDVYEQYF
j_call: TRBJ2-6; v_call: TRBV9; cdr3_aa: CASSVDLFGSGANVLTF
j_call: TRBJ1-1; v_call: TRBV19; cdr3_aa: CASSSTGHPNTEAFF
j_call: TRBJ2-7; v_call: TRBV2; cdr3_aa: CASSEETGGHEQYF
j_call: TRBJ1-2; v_call: TRBV2; cdr3_aa: CASSEGGANYGYTF
j_call: TRBJ1-2; v_call: TRBV7-9; cdr3_aa: CASSPGRLYGYTF
j_call: TRBJ1-1; v_call: TRBV28; cdr3_aa: CASSSAQGDLEAFF